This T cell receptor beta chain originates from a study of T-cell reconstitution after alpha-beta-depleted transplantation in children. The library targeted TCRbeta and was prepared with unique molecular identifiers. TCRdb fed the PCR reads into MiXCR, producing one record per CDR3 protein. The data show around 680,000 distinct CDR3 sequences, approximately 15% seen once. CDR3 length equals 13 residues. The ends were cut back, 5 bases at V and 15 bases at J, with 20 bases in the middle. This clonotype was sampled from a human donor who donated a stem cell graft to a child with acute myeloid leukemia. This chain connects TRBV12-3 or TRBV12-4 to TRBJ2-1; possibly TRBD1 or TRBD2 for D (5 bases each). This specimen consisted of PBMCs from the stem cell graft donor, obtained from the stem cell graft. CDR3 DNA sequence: TGTGCCAGCAGTCAGTCACCCCAGGGACGGCTGTTCTTC. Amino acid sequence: CASSQSPQGRLFF.